The rows below give T cell receptor beta chains drawn from one sample of a study of T cells in Graves' hyperthyroidism and ophthalmopathy. TCRdb independently ran MiXCR on the multiplex PCR reads; one entry per CDR3 protein. The data contain 350,000 to 400,000 distinct CDR3 sequences, 15% of them singletons. Sequences were obtained from blood. These receptors were taken from a woman in her 30s with Graves' hyperthyroidism. CDR3s include the opening cysteine and the closing phenylalanine or tryptophan. The order of the fields is D gene, clone size, V gene, J gene, CDR3 protein, CDR3 DNA. A D gene is named only where the DNA matches it firmly. Size is omitted from some rows. Given values are once, few, many or a class for expanded clones.

D: TRBD2
size: many
V: TRBV7-8
J: TRBJ2-5
CDR3: CASSLGTSGRWDETQYF
DNA: TGTGCCAGCAGCTTAGGGACTAGCGGGAGATGGGACGAGACCCAGTACTTC

D: .
size: many
V: TRBV5-1
J: TRBJ1-4
CDR3: CASSLLGSNEKLFF
DNA: TGTGCCAGCAGTTTATTGGGATCTAATGAAAAACTGTTTTTT

D: .
size: .
V: TRBV29-1
J: TRBJ1-1
CDR3: CSGRFGGMGTEAFF
DNA: TGCAGCGGTCGTTTCGGGGGAATGGGCACTGAAGCTTTCTTT

D: .
size: few
V: TRBV2
J: TRBJ2-5
CDR3: CASSAALQETQYF
DNA: TGTGCCAGCAGTGCCGCGTTACAAGAGACCCAGTACTTC

D: .
size: many
V: TRBV9
J: TRBJ2-1
CDR3: CASSATPYNEQFF
DNA: TGTGCCAGCAGCGCGACTCCGTACAATGAGCAGTTCTTC

D: .
size: .
V: TRBV9
J: TRBJ2-3
CDR3: CASTGAANLITDTQYF
DNA: TGTGCCAGCACAGGGGCGGCCAACTTGATCACAGATACGCAGTATTTT

D: .
size: once
V: TRBV2
J: TRBJ2-1
CDR3: CASSVGRALAAYNEQFF
DNA: TGTGCCAGCAGTGTTGGTAGGGCTCTGGCGGCTTACAATGAGCAGTTCTTC

D: .
size: many
V: TRBV18
J: TRBJ2-2
CDR3: CASSPGRGNTGELFF
DNA: TGTGCCAGCTCACCAGGGAGAGGGAACACCGGGGAGCTGTTTTTT

D: .
size: few
V: TRBV6-1
J: TRBJ1-2
CDR3: CASGPWGSNYGYTF
DNA: TGTGCCAGCGGCCCGTGGGGCTCTAACTATGGCTACACCTTC

D: .
size: many
V: TRBV15
J: TRBJ2-5
CDR3: CATSTQETQYF
DNA: TGTGCCACCAGCACCCAAGAGACCCAGTACTTC

D: .
size: .
V: TRBV4-1
J: TRBJ2-7
CDR3: CASSQGGGAQYEQYF
DNA: TGCGCCAGCAGCCAAGGGGGGGGGGCTCAATACGAGCAGTACTTC

D: TRBD1
size: .
V: TRBV10-1
J: TRBJ2-2
CDR3: CASSEVTGENTGELFF
DNA: TGCGCCAGCAGTGAAGTCACAGGGGAGAACACCGGGGAGCTGTTTTTT

D: .
size: .
V: TRBV6-1
J: TRBJ1-1
CDR3: CASSARLTGAFF
DNA: TGTGCCAGCAGTGCACGGCTAACTGGAGCTTTCTTT

D: TRBD2
size: few
V: TRBV29-1
J: TRBJ2-1
CDR3: CSVEGGTSPNNEQFF
DNA: TGCAGCGTTGAGGGCGGGACTAGCCCTAACAATGAGCAGTTCTTC

D: TRBD2
size: many
V: TRBV6-2/TRBV6-3
J: TRBJ2-1
CDR3: CASSTSGYNEQFF
DNA: TGTGCCAGCAGTACTAGCGGCTACAATGAGCAGTTCTTC

D: .
size: many
V: TRBV2
J: TRBJ2-2
CDR3: CASRTSSNTGELFF
DNA: TGTGCCAGCAGGACGTCATCGAACACCGGGGAGCTGTTTTTT

D: .
size: many
V: TRBV10-1
J: TRBJ2-2
CDR3: CASSGGKTNTGELFF
DNA: TGCGCCAGCAGTGGAGGCAAGACGAACACCGGGGAGCTGTTTTTT

D: .
size: many
V: TRBV5-8
J: TRBJ1-1
CDR3: CASSRREGTEAFF
DNA: TGTGCCAGCAGCCGAAGGGAGGGCACTGAAGCTTTCTTT

D: .
size: many
V: TRBV7-2
J: TRBJ2-5
CDR3: CASAAVRGQQETQYF
DNA: TGTGCCAGCGCAGCGGTGAGAGGGCAGCAAGAGACCCAGTACTTC

D: TRBD2
size: many
V: TRBV10-1
J: TRBJ2-7
CDR3: CASSDSQGLGRGEQYF
DNA: TGCGCCAGCAGTGACTCACAGGGACTAGGACGCGGCGAGCAGTACTTC

D: TRBD2
size: .
V: TRBV18
J: TRBJ2-7
CDR3: CASSRRGAYEQYF
DNA: TGTGCCAGCAGCCGGCGGGGGGCCTACGAGCAGTACTTC

D: .
size: many
V: TRBV20-1
J: TRBJ2-3
CDR3: CSARDLGEATDTQYF
DNA: TGCAGTGCTAGAGATCTTGGGGAGGCGACAGATACGCAGTATTTT

D: .
size: many
V: TRBV2
J: TRBJ2-1
CDR3: CASMGQGNNNEQFF
DNA: TGTGCCAGCATGGGGCAGGGGAACAACAATGAGCAGTTCTTC

D: TRBD2
size: few
V: TRBV20-1
J: TRBJ2-2
CDR3: CSASPRGAYTGELFF
DNA: TGCAGTGCTAGTCCGCGGGGGGCTTACACCGGGGAGCTGTTTTTT

D: .
size: many
V: TRBV6-1
J: TRBJ1-1
CDR3: CASSDNTEAFF
DNA: TGTGCCAGCAGTGATAACACTGAAGCTTTCTTT

D: TRBD1
size: .
V: TRBV7-8
J: TRBJ2-3
CDR3: CASSPRQGSTDTQYF
DNA: TGTGCCAGCAGCCCCCGACAGGGGAGCACAGATACGCAGTATTTT

D: .
size: many
V: TRBV3-1
J: TRBJ2-7
CDR3: CASSRAGTATYEQYF
DNA: TGTGCCAGCAGCCGAGCCGGGACGGCTACCTACGAGCAGTACTTC

D: .
size: many
V: TRBV12-3/TRBV12-4
J: TRBJ2-1
CDR3: CASSSDREVDEQFF
DNA: TGTGCCAGCAGTTCAGACAGGGAGGTAGATGAGCAGTTCTTC

D: .
size: many
V: TRBV30
J: TRBJ1-2
CDR3: CAWSSGVGGYTF
DNA: TGTGCCTGGAGTTCAGGGGTGGGTGGCTACACCTTC

D: .
size: many
V: TRBV20-1
J: TRBJ2-5
CDR3: CNGRDPAGETQYF
DNA: TGCAACGGTCGAGACCCGGCGGGAGAGACCCAGTACTTC

D: .
size: many
V: TRBV27
J: TRBJ2-1
CDR3: CASSPRGWLVAGSYNEQFF
DNA: TGTGCCAGCAGCCCTCGAGGTTGGCTAGTGGCAGGGTCCTACAATGAGCAGTTCTTC

D: TRBD1
size: many
V: TRBV18
J: TRBJ2-7
CDR3: CASSQGQGAIYEQYF
DNA: TGTGCCAGCTCACAGGGGCAGGGGGCAATCTACGAGCAGTACTTC

D: TRBD2
size: once
V: TRBV7-8
J: TRBJ2-3
CDR3: CASSASLAVPDTQYF
DNA: TGTGCCAGCAGCGCAAGCCTAGCGGTCCCGGATACGCAGTATTTT

D: TRBD2
size: many
V: TRBV7-9
J: TRBJ2-1
CDR3: CASSIGTNYNEQFF
DNA: TGTGCCAGCAGCATCGGGACTAACTACAATGAGCAGTTCTTC

D: TRBD2
size: few
V: TRBV5-8
J: TRBJ2-5
CDR3: CASSSGLAARSGETQYF
DNA: TGTGCCAGCAGCTCGGGACTAGCGGCGCGTTCAGGGGAGACCCAGTACTTC

D: TRBD2
size: many
V: TRBV5-1
J: TRBJ2-5
CDR3: CASSLLLAGGETQYF
DNA: TGCGCCAGCAGCTTGTTGCTAGCGGGAGGAGAGACCCAGTACTTC

D: .
size: .
V: TRBV6-1
J: TRBJ2-2
CDR3: CASSERGQNTGELFF
DNA: TGTGCCAGCAGTGAACGGGGACAGAACACCGGGGAGCTGTTTTTT

D: .
size: few
V: TRBV20-1
J: TRBJ1-5
CDR3: CSARQEYSNQPQHF
DNA: TGCAGTGCTAGACAGGAATATAGCAATCAGCCCCAGCATTTT

D: TRBD2
size: many
V: TRBV20-1
J: TRBJ2-1
CDR3: CSAYIPGLVDHEQFF
DNA: TGCAGTGCTTACATTCCGGGACTAGTCGATCATGAGCAGTTCTTC

D: .
size: many
V: TRBV10-3
J: TRBJ2-5
CDR3: CAISDGSRRETQYF
DNA: TGTGCCATCAGTGATGGCTCCAGACGAGAGACCCAGTACTTC

D: .
size: many
V: TRBV20-1
J: TRBJ1-5
CDR3: CSARDSSESNQPQHF
DNA: TGCAGTGCTAGAGATTCTTCAGAGAGCAATCAGCCCCAGCATTTT